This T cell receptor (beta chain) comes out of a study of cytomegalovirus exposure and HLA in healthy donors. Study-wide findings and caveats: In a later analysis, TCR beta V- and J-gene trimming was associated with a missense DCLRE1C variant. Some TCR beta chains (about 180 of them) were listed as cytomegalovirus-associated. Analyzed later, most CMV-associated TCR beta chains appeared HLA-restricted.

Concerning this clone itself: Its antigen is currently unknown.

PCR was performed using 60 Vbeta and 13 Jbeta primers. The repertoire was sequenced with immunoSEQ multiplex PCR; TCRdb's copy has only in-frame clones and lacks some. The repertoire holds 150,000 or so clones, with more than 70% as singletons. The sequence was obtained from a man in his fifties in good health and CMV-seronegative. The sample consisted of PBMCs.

The CDR3 sequence is CASSEGSGTGYGYTF. CDR3 nucleotide sequence: TGTGCCAGCAGTGAAGGTTCAGGGACAGGGTATGGCTACACCTTC. The chain carries TRBV25-1 and TRBJ1-2; TRBD1 matches 9 bases. The CDR3 contains 15 residues. With 2 bases clipped from V and 5 bases from J, the junction kept 6 bases outside the gene matches. The V gene's germline CDR1 is MGHDK and CDR2 SYGVNS.